Here is one T cell receptor beta chain with its context. This entry belongs to a study of CD8 T cells in Susac syndrome. The CDR3 sequence is 14 residues long. The V gene lost 3 bases and the J gene lost 3 bases, with 12 bases spanning the gap. Germline CDR1 is MNHEY and CDR2 is SMNVEV (reference sequence). An input of about 0.5 to 1 ug of RNA was subjected to reverse transcription using random hexamers. TCRdb analysed the immunoSEQ multiplex PCR reads with MiXCR anew, one entry per CDR3 protein. The repertoire holds some 180,000 distinct CDR3 sequences, with approximately 95% as singletons. The sequenced sample was CD4+ T cells from PBMCs. The genes are TRBV27 and TRBJ2-7; no firm D call. This TCR came from a human donor in good health. CDR3 residues: CASSFKGLGYEQYF. The CDR3 DNA sequence: TGTGCCAGCAGTTTCAAGGGATTAGGCTACGAGCAGTACTTC.